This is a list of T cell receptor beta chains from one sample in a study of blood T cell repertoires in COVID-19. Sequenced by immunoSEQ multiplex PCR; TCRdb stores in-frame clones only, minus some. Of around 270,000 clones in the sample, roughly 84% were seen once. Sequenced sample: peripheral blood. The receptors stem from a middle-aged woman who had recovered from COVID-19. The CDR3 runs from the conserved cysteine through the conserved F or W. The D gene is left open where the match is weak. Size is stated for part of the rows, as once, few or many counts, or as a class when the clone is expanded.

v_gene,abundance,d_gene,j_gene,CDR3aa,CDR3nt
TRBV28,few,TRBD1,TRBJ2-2,CASKSQGATGELFF,TGTGCCAGCAAATCACAGGGGGCCACCGGGGAGCTGTTTTTT
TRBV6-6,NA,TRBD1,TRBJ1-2,CASRTGGAGGYTF,TGTGCCAGCAGAACAGGGGGAGCTGGTGGCTACACCTTC
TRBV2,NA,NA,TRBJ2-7,CASSFGQSYEQYF,TGTGCCAGCAGCTTCGGACAGTCCTACGAGCAGTACTTC
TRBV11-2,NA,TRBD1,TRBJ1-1,CASSFTGENTEAFF,TGTGCCAGCAGTTTTACAGGGGAGAACACTGAAGCTTTCTTT
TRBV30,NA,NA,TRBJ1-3,CAWSSRQFPRNTIYF,TGTGCCTGGAGTTCCCGACAGTTTCCACGAAACACCATATATTTT
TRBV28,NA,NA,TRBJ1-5,CASSGNQPQHF,TGTGCCAGCAGCGGGAATCAGCCCCAGCATTTT
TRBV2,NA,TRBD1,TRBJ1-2,CASSDRVFTYGYTF,TGTGCCAGCAGCGACAGGGTTTTTACCTATGGCTACACCTTC
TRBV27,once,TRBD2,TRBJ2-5,CASSSLGGGAHEAQYF,TGTGCCAGCAGTTCTCTCGGCGGGGGGGCTCACGAGGCCCAGTACTTC
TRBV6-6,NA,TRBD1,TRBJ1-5,CASSYADRVQHF,TGTGCCAGCAGTTACGCAGACAGGGTCCAGCATTTT
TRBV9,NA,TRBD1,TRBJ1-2,CASSVYRGMSGYTF,TGTGCCAGCAGCGTATACAGGGGAATGTCTGGCTACACCTTC
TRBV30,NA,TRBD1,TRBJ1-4,CALTGNNEKLFF,TGTGCCCTGACAGGGAACAATGAAAAACTGTTTTTT
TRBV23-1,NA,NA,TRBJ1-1,CASSQTQGYDTEAFF,TGCGCCAGCAGTCAAACACAGGGATATGACACTGAAGCTTTCTTT
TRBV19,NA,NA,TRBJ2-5,CASMNRASPVVETQYF,TGTGCCAGTATGAACAGGGCTTCGCCCGTGGTTGAGACCCAGTACTTC
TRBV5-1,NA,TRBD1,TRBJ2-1,CASSWGQGGYNEQFF,TGCGCCAGCAGCTGGGGACAGGGGGGTTACAATGAGCAGTTCTTC
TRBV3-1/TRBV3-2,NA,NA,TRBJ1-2,CASSQRTVPGYTF,TGTGCCAGCAGCCAACGGACTGTACCTGGCTACACCTTC
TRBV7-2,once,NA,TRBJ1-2,CASSLFQGYGYTF,TGTGCCAGCAGCTTGTTCCAGGGGTATGGCTACACCTTC
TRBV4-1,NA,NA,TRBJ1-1,CASSQTYSNAYTEAFF,TGCGCCAGCAGCCAGACGTATAGCAACGCCTACACTGAAGCTTTCTTT
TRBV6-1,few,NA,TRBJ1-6,CASSESGGITSSPLHF,TGTGCCAGCAGTGAATCGGGGGGGATTACGTCTTCACCCCTCCACTTT
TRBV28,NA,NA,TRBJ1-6,CASSLRRPGSSPLHF,TGTGCCAGCAGTTTAAGGCGACCTGGGAGTTCACCCCTCCACTTT
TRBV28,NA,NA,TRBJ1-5,CASSPGGGNQPQHF,TGTGCCAGCAGTCCGGGAGGGGGCAATCAGCCCCAGCATTTT
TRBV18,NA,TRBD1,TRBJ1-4,CASSLRGQAVDFATNEKLFF,TGTGCCAGCTCACTTCGGGGACAGGCGGTGGATTTTGCAACTAATGAAAAACTGTTTTTT
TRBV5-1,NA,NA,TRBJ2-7,CASSDNYQGFEQYF,TGCGCCAGCAGCGACAATTATCAGGGATTCGAGCAGTACTTC
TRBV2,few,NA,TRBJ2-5,CASIRDIQETQYF,TGTGCCAGCATCCGGGACATCCAAGAGACCCAGTACTTC
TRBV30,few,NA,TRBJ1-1,CAWSRTERAEAFF,TGTGCCTGGAGTCGGACAGAACGCGCTGAAGCTTTCTTT
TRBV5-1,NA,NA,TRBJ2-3,CASSLDSSRGDTQYF,TGCGCCAGCAGCTTGGACTCTAGTCGTGGAGATACGCAGTATTTT
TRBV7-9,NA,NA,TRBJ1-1,CASSPASGGTEAFF,TGTGCCAGCAGCCCGGCCTCGGGGGGGACTGAAGCTTTCTTT
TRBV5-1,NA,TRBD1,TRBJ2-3,CASTTGPNTDTQYF,TGCGCCAGCACGACAGGGCCCAACACAGATACGCAGTATTTT
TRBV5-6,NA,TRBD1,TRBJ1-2,CASSFPTGDPRGYTF,TGTGCCAGCAGCTTTCCAACAGGGGATCCTCGTGGCTACACCTTC
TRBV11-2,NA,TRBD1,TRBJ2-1,CASSLRDRGYNEQFF,TGTGCCAGCAGCCTCCGGGACAGGGGATACAATGAGCAGTTCTTC
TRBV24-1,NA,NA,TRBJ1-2,CATSDPDSYGYTF,TGTGCCACCAGTGATCCCGACAGCTATGGCTACACCTTC
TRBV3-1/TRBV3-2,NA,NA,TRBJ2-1,CASGRGASYNEQFF,TGTGCCAGCGGCAGGGGCGCGAGCTACAATGAGCAGTTCTTC
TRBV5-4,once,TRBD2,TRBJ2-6,CASSWGGGGAYGANVLTF,TGTGCCAGCAGCTGGGGCGGCGGGGGGGCCTATGGGGCCAACGTCCTGACTTTC
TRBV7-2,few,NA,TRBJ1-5,CASSLGVRGGYSQPQHF,TGTGCCAGCAGCTTAGGTGTGAGGGGGGGATATAGTCAGCCCCAGCATTTT
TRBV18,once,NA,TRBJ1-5,CASSPQGASNQPQHF,TGTGCCAGCTCACCACAAGGGGCAAGCAATCAGCCCCAGCATTTT
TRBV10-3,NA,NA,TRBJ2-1,CAIRNRDNEQFF,TGTGCCATCAGGAACAGGGATAATGAGCAGTTCTTC
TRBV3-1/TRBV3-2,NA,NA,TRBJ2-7,CASSQGQYAYF,TGTGCCAGCAGCCAAGGCCAGTACGCCTACTTC